Described below is a single TCR beta chain sequence and its context. The entry originates in a study of blood T cell repertoires in COVID-19. Looking at the study overall: Spain, Italy and the United States supplied samples that represented acute and convalescent COVID-19. T cells, B-cell-depleted T cells, or PBMCs provided the cDNA or gDNA that served as material.

The CDR3 has 21 residues. The V and J ends lost 0 bases and 0 bases, in that order; junction bases with no gene match: 11. In the authors' workflow: For nucleated cells, counts were estimated from reference gene primer amplification. TCRdb's copy holds only in-frame clones and misses some; the assay was immunoSEQ multiplex PCR. D and trimming were read from the DNA, whereas the V and J calls and clone size are those reported in that table. The table records more than 300,000 clones, roughly 86% of them present only once. The genes are TRBV23-1 and TRBJ2-1, with 13 bases fitting TRBD2. TRBV23-1 is placed among ORFs of uncertain function. The receptor was isolated from a man aged 40-50 years in a cohort exposed to, infected with or recovered from COVID-19 (not recorded which). The sequenced sample consisted of PBMCs or T cells enriched from blood (not recorded which). The CDR3 protein is CASSQSRLAGGLPSSYNEQFF. The CDR3 nucleotides read TGCGCCAGCAGTCAATCCAGACTAGCGGGAGGCCTCCCGAGCTCCTACAATGAGCAGTTCTTC.